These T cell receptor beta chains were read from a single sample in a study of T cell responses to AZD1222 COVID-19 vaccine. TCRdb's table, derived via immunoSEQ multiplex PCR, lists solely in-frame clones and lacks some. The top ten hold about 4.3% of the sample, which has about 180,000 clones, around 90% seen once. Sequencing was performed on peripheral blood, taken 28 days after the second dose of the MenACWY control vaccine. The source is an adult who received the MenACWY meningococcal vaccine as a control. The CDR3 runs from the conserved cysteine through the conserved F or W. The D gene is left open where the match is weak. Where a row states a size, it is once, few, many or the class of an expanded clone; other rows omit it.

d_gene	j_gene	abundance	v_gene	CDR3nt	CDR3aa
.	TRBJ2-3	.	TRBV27	TGTGCCAGCAGTCCAACGATGGATACGCAGTATTTT	CASSPTMDTQYF
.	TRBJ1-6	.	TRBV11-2	TGTGCCAGCAGCTTCCTGAGGGGGATGGATTCACCCCTCCACTTT	CASSFLRGMDSPLHF
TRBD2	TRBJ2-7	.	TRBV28	TGTGCCAGCAGCTATAGCGGGAGGTACGAGCAGTACTTC	CASSYSGRYEQYF
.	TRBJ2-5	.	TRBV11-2	TGTGCCAGCAACTTAGGGGGTGGGGAGACCCAGTACTTC	CASNLGGGETQYF
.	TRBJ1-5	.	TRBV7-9	TGTGCCAGCAGCCAATCCGGGGCCCGCGGCAATCAGCCCCAGCATTTT	CASSQSGARGNQPQHF
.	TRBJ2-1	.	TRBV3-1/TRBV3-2	TGTGCCAGCAGTCACATTGAGCAGTTCTTC	CASSHIEQFF
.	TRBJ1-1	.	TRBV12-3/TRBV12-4	TGTGCCAGCAGTTCGACAGGCACTGAAGCTTTCTTT	CASSSTGTEAFF
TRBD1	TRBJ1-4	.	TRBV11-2	TGTGCCAGCAGCCCCCAGGGGGCAACTAATGAAAAACTGTTTTTT	CASSPQGATNEKLFF
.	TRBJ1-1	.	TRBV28	TGTGCCAGCAGTCGGGCGGGGGGATCCATGAACACTGAAGCTTTCTTT	CASSRAGGSMNTEAFF
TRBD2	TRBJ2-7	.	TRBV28	TGTGCCAGCAGACCGCTAGCGGGAGACTACGAGCAGTACTTC	CASRPLAGDYEQYF
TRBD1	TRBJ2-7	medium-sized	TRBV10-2	TGCGCCACCCGACAGGGTCCTGGCGAGCAGTACTTC	CATRQGPGEQYF
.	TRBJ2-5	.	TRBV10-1	TGCGCCAGCAGTCCTCTCGCCACAGAGACCCAGTACTTC	CASSPLATETQYF
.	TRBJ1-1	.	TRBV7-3	TGTGCCAGCAGCTTAAACTCCCACACTGAAGCTTTCTTT	CASSLNSHTEAFF
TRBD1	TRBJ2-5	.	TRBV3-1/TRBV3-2	TGTGCCAGCAGGAGACAGGGGGAGGAGACCCAGTACTTC	CASRRQGEETQYF